The clone carrying this T cell receptor (beta chain) appeared once. Uncontrolled infection, other autoimmune disease, pregnancy or lactation excluded patients. The diagnoses drew upon clinical symptoms, serum thyroxine and TRAb, thyroid ultrasound and orbital computed tomography. This sample was taken from a study of T cells in Graves' hyperthyroidism and ophthalmopathy. Authors of the study amplified TCR beta CDR3 regions from RNA transcripts. The HTBI primer set served for first-round RT-PCR of the TCR CDR3. TCRdb reanalysed the multiplex PCR reads using MiXCR and keeps one entry per CDR3 protein. This sample has some 600,000 distinct CDR3 sequences; 46% occur once, and the top ten carry just under 8.5%. V lost 2 bases, J lost 1 base, and 12 bases lay in between. The CDR3 runs 15 residues. CDR1 and CDR2 (germline): DFQATT, SNEGSKA (reference sequence).

Sequenced input: peripheral blood or thyroid tissue (not recorded which). The V gene is TRBV20-1, the J gene TRBJ1-5; D remains unclear. The sequence derives from a woman under 30 with Graves' hyperthyroidism. CDR3 residues: CSARRSYRSNQPQHF. The CDR3 nucleotides read TGCAGTGCTAGACGGAGCTACCGGAGCAATCAGCCCCAGCATTTT.